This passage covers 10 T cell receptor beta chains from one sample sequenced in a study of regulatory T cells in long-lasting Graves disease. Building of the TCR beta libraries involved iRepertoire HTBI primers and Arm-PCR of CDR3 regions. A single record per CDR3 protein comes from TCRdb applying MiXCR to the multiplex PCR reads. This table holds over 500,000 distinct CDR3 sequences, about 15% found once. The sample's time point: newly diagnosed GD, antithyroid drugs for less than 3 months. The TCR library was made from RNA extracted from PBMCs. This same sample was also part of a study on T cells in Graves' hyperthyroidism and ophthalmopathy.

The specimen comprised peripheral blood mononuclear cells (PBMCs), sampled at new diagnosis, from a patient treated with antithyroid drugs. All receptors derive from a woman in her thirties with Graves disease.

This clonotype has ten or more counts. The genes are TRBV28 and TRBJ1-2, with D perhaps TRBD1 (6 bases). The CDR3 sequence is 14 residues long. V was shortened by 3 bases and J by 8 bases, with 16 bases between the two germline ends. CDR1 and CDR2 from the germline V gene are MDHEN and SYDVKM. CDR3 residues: CASSFPGESGGYTF. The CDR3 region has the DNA TGTGCCAGCAGTTTCCCAGGGGAAAGTGGCGGCTACACCTTC.

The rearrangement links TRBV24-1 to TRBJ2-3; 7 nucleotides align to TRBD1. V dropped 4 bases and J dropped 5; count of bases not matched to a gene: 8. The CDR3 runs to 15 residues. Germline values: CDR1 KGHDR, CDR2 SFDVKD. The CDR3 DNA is TGTGCCACCAGTGACCGAACAGGGGTAGGAGATACGCAGTATTTT. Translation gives CATSDRTGVGDTQYF.

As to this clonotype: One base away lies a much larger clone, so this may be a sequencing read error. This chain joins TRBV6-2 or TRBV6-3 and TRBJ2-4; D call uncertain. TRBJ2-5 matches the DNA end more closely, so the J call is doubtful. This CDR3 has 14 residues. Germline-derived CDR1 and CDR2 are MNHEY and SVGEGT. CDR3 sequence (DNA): TGTGCCAGCAGTTACCTCTCGATAGGGGAGACCCAGTACTTC. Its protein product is CASSYLSIGETQYF.

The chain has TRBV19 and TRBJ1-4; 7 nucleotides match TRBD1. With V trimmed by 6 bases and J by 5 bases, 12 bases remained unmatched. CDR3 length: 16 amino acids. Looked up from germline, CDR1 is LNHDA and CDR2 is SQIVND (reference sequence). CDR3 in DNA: TGTGCCAGTAGCCCTCTCAGGGGGAACTTAAATGAAAAACTGTTTTTT. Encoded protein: CASSPLRGNLNEKLFF. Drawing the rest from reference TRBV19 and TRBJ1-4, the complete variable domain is DGGITQSPKYLFRKEGQNVTLSCEQNLNHDAMYWYRQDPGQGLRLIYYSQIVNDFQKGDIAEGYSVSREKKESFPLTVTSAQKNPTAFYLCASSPLRGNLNEKLFFGSGTQLSVL.

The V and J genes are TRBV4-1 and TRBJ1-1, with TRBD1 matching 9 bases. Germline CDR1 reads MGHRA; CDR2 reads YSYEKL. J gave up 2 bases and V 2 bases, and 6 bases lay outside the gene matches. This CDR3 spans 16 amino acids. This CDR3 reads CASSQIPGQGNTEAFF. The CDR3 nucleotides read TGCGCCAGCAGCCAAATACCGGGACAGGGAAACACTGAAGCTTTCTTT.

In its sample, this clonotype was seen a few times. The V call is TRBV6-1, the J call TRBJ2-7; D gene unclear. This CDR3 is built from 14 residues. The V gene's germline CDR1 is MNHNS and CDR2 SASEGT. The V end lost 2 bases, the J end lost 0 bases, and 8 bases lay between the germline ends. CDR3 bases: TGTGCCAGCAGTGAATGGCGGAGCTCCTACGAGCAGTACTTC. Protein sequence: CASSEWRSSYEQYF.

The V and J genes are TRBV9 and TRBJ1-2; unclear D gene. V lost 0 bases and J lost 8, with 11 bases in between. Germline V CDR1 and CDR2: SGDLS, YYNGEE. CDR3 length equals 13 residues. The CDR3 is CASSVVVTGGYTF. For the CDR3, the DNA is TGTGCCAGCAGCGTAGTTGTCACGGGCGGCTACACCTTC.

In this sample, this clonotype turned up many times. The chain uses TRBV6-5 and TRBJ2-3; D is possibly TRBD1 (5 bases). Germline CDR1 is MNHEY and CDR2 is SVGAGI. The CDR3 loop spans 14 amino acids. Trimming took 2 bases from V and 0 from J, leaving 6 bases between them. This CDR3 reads CASSYRGSTDTQYF. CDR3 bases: TGTGCCAGCAGTTACAGGGGAAGCACAGATACGCAGTATTTT.

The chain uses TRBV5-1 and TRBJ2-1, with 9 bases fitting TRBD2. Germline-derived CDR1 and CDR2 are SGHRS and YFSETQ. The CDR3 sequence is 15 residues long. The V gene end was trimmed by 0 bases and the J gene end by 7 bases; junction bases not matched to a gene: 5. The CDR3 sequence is CASSLGSGSLNEQFF. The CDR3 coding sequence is TGCGCCAGCAGCTTGGGTAGCGGGAGTCTGAATGAGCAGTTCTTC.

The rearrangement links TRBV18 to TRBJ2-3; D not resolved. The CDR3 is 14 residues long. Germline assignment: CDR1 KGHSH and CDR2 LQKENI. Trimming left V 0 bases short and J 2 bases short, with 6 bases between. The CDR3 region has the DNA TGTGCCAGCTCACCACCGACGGTCACAGATACGCAGTATTTT. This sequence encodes CASSPPTVTDTQYF.